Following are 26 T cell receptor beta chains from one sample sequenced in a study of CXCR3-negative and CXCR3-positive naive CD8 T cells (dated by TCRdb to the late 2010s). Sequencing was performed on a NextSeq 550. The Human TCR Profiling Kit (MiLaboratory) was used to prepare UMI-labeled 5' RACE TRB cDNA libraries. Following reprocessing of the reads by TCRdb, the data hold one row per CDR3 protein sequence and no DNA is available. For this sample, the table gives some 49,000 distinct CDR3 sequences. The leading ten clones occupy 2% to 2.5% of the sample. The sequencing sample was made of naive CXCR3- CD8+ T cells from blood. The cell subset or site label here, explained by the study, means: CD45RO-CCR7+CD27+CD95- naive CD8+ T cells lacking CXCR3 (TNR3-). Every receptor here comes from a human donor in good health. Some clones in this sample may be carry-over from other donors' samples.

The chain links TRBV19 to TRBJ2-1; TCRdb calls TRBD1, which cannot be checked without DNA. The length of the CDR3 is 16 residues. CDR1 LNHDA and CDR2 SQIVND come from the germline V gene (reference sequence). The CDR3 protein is CASSMAWAGAYNEQFF.

This chain's CDR3 is CATSGRRDNGELFF. The rearrangement links TRBV15 to TRBJ2-2; the D call from TCRdb, TRBD1, cannot be confirmed without DNA. Germline CDR1 is LNHNV and CDR2 is YYDKDF (reference sequence). This CDR3 region has 14 residues.

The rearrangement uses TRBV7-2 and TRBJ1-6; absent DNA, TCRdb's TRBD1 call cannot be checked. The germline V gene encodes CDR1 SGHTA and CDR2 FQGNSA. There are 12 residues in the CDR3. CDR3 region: CASSPGGSPLHF.

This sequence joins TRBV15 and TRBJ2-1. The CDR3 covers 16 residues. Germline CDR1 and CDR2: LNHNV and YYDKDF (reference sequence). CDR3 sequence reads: CATSRGGQSLYNEQFF.

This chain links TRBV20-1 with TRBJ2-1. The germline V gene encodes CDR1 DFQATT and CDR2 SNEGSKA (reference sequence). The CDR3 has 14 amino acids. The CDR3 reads CSARTGSSYNEQFF.

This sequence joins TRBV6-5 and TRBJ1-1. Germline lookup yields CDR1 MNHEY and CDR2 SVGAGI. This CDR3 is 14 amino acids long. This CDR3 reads CASSDGSMNTEAFF.

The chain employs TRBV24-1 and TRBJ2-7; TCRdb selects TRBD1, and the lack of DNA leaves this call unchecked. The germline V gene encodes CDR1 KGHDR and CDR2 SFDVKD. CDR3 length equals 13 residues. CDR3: CATSGGGLDEQYF.

CDR3 sequence: CASGPRDRDTGELFF. This sequence joins TRBV12-3 or TRBV12-4 and TRBJ2-2; the TCRdb D gene call, TRBD1, has no DNA to confirm it. This CDR3 comprises 15 residues.

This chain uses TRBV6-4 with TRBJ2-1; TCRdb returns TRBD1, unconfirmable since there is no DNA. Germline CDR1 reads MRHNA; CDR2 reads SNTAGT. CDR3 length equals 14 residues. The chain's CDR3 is CATGAPGGANEQFF.

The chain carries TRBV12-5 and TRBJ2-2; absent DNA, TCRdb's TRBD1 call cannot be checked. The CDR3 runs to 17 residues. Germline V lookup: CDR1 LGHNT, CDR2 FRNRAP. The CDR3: CASGLTQGVTYTGELFF.

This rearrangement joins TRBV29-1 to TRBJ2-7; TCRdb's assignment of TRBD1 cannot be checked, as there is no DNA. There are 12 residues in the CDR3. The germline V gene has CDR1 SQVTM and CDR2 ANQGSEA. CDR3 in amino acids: CSVEADSYEQYF.

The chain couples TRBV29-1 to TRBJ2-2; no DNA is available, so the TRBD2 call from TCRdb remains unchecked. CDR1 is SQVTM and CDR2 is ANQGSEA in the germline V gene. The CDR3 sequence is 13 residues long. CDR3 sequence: CSVDSSRTGELFF.

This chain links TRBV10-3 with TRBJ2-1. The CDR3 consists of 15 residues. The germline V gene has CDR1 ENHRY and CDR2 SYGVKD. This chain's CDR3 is CAISESGVSYNEQFF.

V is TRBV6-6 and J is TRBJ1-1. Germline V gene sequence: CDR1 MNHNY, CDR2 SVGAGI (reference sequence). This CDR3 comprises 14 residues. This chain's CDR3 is CASSYEVRNTEAFF.

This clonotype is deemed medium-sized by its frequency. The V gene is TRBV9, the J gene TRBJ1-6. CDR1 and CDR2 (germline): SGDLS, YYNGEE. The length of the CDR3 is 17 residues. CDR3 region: CASSVEPVSSYNSPLHF.

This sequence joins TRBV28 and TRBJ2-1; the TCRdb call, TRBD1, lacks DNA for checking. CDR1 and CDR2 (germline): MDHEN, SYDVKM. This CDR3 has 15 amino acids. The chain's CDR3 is CASGSDRVVRDEQFF.

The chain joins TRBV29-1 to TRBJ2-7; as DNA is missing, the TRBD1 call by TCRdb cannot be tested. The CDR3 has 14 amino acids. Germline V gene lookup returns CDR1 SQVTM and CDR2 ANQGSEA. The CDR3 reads CSVVLYGGVNEQYF.

The CDR3: CASSPSGGKHEQFF. The J gene is TRBJ2-1, the V gene TRBV7-9; the D gene TCRdb calls, TRBD1, cannot be checked with no DNA. The CDR3 is made up of 14 amino acids. Germline CDR1 reads SEHNR; CDR2 reads FQNEAQ (reference sequence).

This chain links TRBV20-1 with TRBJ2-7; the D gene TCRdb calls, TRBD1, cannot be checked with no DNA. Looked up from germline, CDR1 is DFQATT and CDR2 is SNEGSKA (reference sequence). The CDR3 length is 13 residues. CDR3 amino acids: CSADRGRAYEQYF.

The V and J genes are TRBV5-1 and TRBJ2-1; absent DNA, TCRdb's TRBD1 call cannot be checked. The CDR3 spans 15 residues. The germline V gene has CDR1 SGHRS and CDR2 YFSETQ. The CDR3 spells CASSLLDRTYNEQLF.

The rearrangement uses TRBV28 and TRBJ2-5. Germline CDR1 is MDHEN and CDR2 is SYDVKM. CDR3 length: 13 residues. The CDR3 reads CASTTFIQETQYF.

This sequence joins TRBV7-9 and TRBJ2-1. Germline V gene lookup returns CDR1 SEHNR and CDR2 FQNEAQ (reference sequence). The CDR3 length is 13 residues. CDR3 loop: CASSLALGREQFF.

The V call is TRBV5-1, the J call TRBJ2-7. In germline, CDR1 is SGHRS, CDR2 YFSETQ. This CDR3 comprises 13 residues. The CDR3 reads CASSLDVLYEQYF.

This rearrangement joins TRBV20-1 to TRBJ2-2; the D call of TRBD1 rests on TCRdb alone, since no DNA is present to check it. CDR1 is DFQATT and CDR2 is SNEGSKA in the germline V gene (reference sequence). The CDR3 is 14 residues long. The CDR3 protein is CSGSGTVNTGELFF.

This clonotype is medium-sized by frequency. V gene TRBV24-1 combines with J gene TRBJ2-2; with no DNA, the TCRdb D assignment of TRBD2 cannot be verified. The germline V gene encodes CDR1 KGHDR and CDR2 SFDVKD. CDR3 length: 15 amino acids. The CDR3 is CATSDSTLETGELFF.

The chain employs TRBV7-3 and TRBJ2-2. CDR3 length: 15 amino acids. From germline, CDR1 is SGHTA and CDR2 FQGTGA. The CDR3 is CASSLLDGMAGELFF.